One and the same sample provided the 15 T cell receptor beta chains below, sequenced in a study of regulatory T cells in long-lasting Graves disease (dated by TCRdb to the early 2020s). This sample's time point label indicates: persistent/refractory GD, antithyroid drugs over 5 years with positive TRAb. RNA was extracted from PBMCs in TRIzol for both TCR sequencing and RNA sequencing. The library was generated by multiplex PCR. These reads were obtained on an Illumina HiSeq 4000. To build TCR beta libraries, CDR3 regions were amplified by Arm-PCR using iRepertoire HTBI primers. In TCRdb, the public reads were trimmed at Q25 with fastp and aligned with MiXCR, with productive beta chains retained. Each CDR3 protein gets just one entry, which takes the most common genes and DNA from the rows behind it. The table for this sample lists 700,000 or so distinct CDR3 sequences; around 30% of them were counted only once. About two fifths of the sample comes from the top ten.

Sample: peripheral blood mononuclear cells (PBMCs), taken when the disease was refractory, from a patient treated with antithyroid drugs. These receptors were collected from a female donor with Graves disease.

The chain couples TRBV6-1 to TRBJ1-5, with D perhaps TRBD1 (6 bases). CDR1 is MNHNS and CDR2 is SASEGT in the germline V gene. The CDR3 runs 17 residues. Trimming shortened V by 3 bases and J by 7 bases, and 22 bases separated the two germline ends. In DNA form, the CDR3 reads TGTGCCAGCAGTGAGCCCCGGGGGCGGTCGGTCAGACAGCCCCAGCATTTT. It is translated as CASSEPRGRSVRQPQHF.

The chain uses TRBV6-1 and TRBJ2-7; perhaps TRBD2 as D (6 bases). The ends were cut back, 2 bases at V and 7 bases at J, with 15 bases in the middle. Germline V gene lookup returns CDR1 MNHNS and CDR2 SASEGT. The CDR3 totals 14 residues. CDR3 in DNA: TGTGCCAGCAGTGAATCGGCAAAGGGAGGAGAGCAGTACTTC. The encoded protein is CASSESAKGGEQYF.

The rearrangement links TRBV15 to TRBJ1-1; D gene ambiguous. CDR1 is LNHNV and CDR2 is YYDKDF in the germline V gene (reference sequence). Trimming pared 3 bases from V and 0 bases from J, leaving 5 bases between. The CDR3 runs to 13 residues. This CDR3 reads CATSRRVNTEAFF. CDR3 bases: TGTGCCACCAGCAGGAGGGTGAACACTGAAGCTTTCTTT.

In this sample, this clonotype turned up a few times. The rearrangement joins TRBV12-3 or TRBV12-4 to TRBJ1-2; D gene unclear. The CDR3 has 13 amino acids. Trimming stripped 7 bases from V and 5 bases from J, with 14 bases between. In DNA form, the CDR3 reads TGTGCCAGCACCACCAAGGAGTGGTATGGCTACACCTTC. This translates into CASTTKEWYGYTF.

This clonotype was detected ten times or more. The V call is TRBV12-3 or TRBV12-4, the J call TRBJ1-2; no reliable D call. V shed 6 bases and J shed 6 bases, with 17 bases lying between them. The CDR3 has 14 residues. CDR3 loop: CASSPRTGRDGYTF. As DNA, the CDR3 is TGTGCCAGCAGCCCCCGGACCGGACGAGATGGCTACACCTTC.

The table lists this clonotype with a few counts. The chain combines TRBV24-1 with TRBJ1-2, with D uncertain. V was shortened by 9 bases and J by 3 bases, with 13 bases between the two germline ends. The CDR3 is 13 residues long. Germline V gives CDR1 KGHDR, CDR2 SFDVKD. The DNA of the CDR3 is TGTGCCACCGACAAGTACGGAGACTATGGCTACACCTTC. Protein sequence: CATDKYGDYGYTF.

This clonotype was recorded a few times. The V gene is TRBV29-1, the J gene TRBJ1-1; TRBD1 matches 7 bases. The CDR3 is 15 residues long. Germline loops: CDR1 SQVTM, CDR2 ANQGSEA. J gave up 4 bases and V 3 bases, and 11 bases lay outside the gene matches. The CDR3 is CSVEWGQSGGTEAFF. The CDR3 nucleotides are TGCAGCGTTGAGTGGGGACAGTCGGGTGGCACTGAAGCTTTCTTT.

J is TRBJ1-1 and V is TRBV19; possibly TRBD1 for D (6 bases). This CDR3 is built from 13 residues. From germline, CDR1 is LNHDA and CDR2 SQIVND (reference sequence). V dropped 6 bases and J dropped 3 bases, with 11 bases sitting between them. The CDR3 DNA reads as TGTGCCAGTAGCTCGAGGACAGACACTGAAGCTTTCTTT. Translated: CASSSRTDTEAFF.

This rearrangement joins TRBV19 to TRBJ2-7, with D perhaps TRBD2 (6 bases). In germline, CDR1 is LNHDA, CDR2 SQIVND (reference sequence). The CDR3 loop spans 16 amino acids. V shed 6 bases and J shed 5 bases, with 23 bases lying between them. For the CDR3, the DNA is TGTGCCAGTAGCGACCCGGCGGGGACTGCGGCGAACGAGCAGTACTTC. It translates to CASSDPAGTAANEQYF.

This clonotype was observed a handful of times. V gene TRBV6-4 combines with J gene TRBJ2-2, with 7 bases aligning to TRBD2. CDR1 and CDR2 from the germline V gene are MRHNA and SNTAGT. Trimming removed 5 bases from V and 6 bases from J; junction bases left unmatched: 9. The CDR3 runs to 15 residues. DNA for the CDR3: TGTGCCAGCAGTCCCGGGGGGAGGACGGCCGGGGAGCTGTTTTTT. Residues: CASSPGGRTAGELFF.

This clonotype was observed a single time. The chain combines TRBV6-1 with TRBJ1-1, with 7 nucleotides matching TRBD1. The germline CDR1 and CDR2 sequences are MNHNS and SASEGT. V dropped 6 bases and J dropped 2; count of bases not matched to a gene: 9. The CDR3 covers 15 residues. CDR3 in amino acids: CASREPGGANTEAFF. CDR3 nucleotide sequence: TGTGCCAGCAGGGAACCAGGGGGGGCTAACACTGAAGCTTTCTTT.

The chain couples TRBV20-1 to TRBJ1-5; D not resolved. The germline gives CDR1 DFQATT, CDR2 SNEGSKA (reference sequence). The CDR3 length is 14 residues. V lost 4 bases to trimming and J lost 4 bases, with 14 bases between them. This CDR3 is CSANTGTGNQPQHF. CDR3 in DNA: TGCAGTGCTAATACTGGAACGGGGAATCAGCCCCAGCATTTT.

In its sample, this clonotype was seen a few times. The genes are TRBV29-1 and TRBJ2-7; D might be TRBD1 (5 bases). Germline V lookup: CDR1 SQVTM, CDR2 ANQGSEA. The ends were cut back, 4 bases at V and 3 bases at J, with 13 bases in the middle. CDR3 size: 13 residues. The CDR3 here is CSVVTMTVYEQYF. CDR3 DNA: TGCAGCGTTGTTACTATGACAGTCTACGAGCAGTACTTC.

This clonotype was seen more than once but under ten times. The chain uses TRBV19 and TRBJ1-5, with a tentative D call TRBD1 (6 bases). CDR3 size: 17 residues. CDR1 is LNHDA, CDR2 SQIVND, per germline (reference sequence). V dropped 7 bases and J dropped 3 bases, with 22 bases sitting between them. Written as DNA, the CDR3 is TGTGCCAGTACCAAATTGAGGGGGGCAACGGACAATCAGCCCCAGCATTTT. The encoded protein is CASTKLRGATDNQPQHF.

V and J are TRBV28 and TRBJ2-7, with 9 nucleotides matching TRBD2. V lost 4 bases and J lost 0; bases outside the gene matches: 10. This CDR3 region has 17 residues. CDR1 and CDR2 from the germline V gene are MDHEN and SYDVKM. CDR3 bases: TGTGCCAGCAGTTACTCCGTGACTAGCGGTTTCTCCTACGAGCAGTACTTC. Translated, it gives CASSYSVTSGFSYEQYF.